This paragraph covers one TCR beta chain sequence. The table came from immunoSEQ multiplex PCR; TCRdb's copy has only in-frame clones and leaves some out. This table holds approximately 530,000 clones, approximately 94% found once. The sample is drawn from a study of shared clonotypes between healthy human individuals. CDR1 and CDR2 from the germline V gene are SGHNT and YYREEE (reference sequence). Losses at the gene ends were 4 bases for V and 0 bases for J; bases not matched to a gene: 5. The CDR3 is 15 amino acids. This chain connects TRBV5-4 to TRBJ2-7, with 9 bases identical to TRBD2. This sequence originates from a young woman in good health. Sequencing was carried out using naive CD4+ T cells sorted from blood. As for subset: CD45RA+ positively selected. CDR3 sequence reads: CASSASGRSSYEQYF. The CDR3 DNA follows: TGTGCCAGCAGCGCAAGCGGGAGGAGCTCCTACGAGCAGTACTTC.